These T cell receptor beta chains were read from a single sample in a study of T cell responses to AZD1222 COVID-19 vaccine. Sequencing used immunoSEQ multiplex PCR; TCRdb keeps in-frame clones, though not all of them. The profile shows roughly 110,000 clones, about 90% of them singletons. The sequencing here drew on peripheral blood, taken 28 days after the second AZD1222 dose. Receptor source: an adult who received the AZD1222 COVID-19 vaccine. CDR3s include the opening cysteine and the closing phenylalanine or tryptophan. The order of the fields is clone size, V gene, D gene, J gene, CDR3 protein, CDR3 DNA. A D gene is named only where the DNA matches it firmly. Size is stated for part of the rows, as once, few or many counts, or as a class when the clone is expanded.

clone size: NA; V gene: TRBV12-3/TRBV12-4; D gene: NA; J gene: TRBJ1-5; CDR3 protein: CASTFTRGQPQHF; CDR3 DNA: TGTGCCAGCACTTTTACGCGGGGTCAGCCCCAGCATTTT
clone size: NA; V gene: TRBV29-1; D gene: TRBD1; J gene: TRBJ1-2; CDR3 protein: CSAADRGQFYGYTF; CDR3 DNA: TGCAGCGCGGCGGACAGGGGGCAGTTCTATGGCTACACCTTC
clone size: NA; V gene: TRBV2; D gene: NA; J gene: TRBJ1-3; CDR3 protein: CASSFSSGNTIYF; CDR3 DNA: TGTGCCAGCAGTTTTAGCTCTGGAAACACCATATATTTT
clone size: NA; V gene: TRBV24-1; D gene: TRBD1; J gene: TRBJ2-1; CDR3 protein: CATSDTRDREGGEQFF; CDR3 DNA: TGTGCCACCAGTGATACCCGGGACAGGGAGGGTGGTGAGCAGTTCTTC
clone size: NA; V gene: TRBV6-5; D gene: TRBD1; J gene: TRBJ1-2; CDR3 protein: CASSYSGGDYGYTF; CDR3 DNA: TGTGCCAGCAGTTACTCAGGGGGCGACTATGGCTACACCTTC
clone size: NA; V gene: TRBV3-1/TRBV3-2; D gene: NA; J gene: TRBJ1-5; CDR3 protein: CASSQDLKGKGNQPQHF; CDR3 DNA: TGTGCCAGCAGCCAAGATCTTAAAGGGAAGGGCAATCAGCCCCAGCATTTT
clone size: NA; V gene: TRBV28; D gene: TRBD1; J gene: TRBJ1-5; CDR3 protein: CASSLRTGVNQPQHF; CDR3 DNA: TGTGCCAGCAGTTTAAGAACAGGGGTCAATCAGCCCCAGCATTTT
clone size: NA; V gene: TRBV19; D gene: TRBD2; J gene: TRBJ2-5; CDR3 protein: CASSTGLGWETQYF; CDR3 DNA: TGTGCCAGTAGTACGGGACTAGGATGGGAGACCCAGTACTTC
clone size: NA; V gene: TRBV6-5; D gene: NA; J gene: TRBJ1-1; CDR3 protein: CASSLRTAEAFF; CDR3 DNA: TGTGCCAGCAGCCTAAGGACGGCTGAAGCTTTCTTT
clone size: NA; V gene: TRBV19; D gene: NA; J gene: TRBJ1-2; CDR3 protein: CASSMRGANYGYTF; CDR3 DNA: TGTGCCAGTAGTATGCGGGGAGCTAACTATGGCTACACCTTC
clone size: NA; V gene: TRBV3-1/TRBV3-2; D gene: NA; J gene: TRBJ2-5; CDR3 protein: CASSQGRQGGTQYF; CDR3 DNA: TGTGCCAGCAGCCAAGGTCGCCAGGGAGGGACCCAGTACTTC
clone size: NA; V gene: TRBV12-3/TRBV12-4; D gene: TRBD1; J gene: TRBJ1-1; CDR3 protein: CASRRDRNTEAFF; CDR3 DNA: TGTGCCAGCAGGAGGGACAGGAACACTGAAGCTTTCTTT
clone size: NA; V gene: TRBV19; D gene: TRBD1; J gene: TRBJ1-1; CDR3 protein: CASSIDLDRGYMNTEAFF; CDR3 DNA: TGTGCCAGTAGTATAGATCTAGACAGGGGTTACATGAACACTGAAGCTTTCTTT
clone size: NA; V gene: TRBV18; D gene: NA; J gene: TRBJ2-1; CDR3 protein: CASSPIGGSSYNEQFF; CDR3 DNA: TGTGCCAGCTCACCTATCGGGGGAAGCTCCTACAATGAGCAGTTCTTC
clone size: once; V gene: TRBV5-5; D gene: TRBD1; J gene: TRBJ1-3; CDR3 protein: CASSADRGSGNTIYF; CDR3 DNA: TGTGCCAGCAGCGCGGACAGGGGCTCTGGAAACACCATATATTTT
clone size: NA; V gene: TRBV18; D gene: NA; J gene: TRBJ1-1; CDR3 protein: CASSPAGGTEAFF; CDR3 DNA: TGTGCCAGCTCACCAGCCGGGGGCACTGAAGCTTTCTTT
clone size: NA; V gene: TRBV11-2; D gene: TRBD1; J gene: TRBJ2-7; CDR3 protein: CASSFLGQGYSYEQYF; CDR3 DNA: TGTGCCAGCAGCTTTCTTGGACAGGGCTATTCCTACGAGCAGTACTTC